Listed below are T cell receptor beta chains from one sample, sequenced in a study of identifying expanded T cells in peripheral blood. Sequencing was performed with immunoSEQ multiplex PCR; in TCRdb, only in-frame clones are kept and a portion is missing. This table has tens of thousands of clones, approximately 82% appearing once. The sample was blood. The source of these receptors is a person aged 18 to 70 in good health. CDR3s include the opening cysteine and the closing phenylalanine or tryptophan. D genes are given only for firm matches. Size tells how often a clone was seen (once, few, many) or the class of an expanded clone, and some rows leave it out.

V gene	J gene	clone size	D gene	CDR3 DNA	CDR3 protein
TRBV6-6	TRBJ2-3	once	NA	TGTGCCAGCAGTTACGGGGGGCGGGAAGATACGCAGTATTTT	CASSYGGREDTQYF
TRBV23-1	TRBJ2-1	NA	NA	TGCGCCAGCAGTCAATCCCCAGGTTGGGATGGCAATGAGCAGTTCTTC	CASSQSPGWDGNEQFF
TRBV19	TRBJ1-5	NA	TRBD1	TGTGCCAGTAGTAGGGCCGGGACAGGCAATCAGCCCCAGCATTTT	CASSRAGTGNQPQHF
TRBV19	TRBJ2-1	NA	TRBD2	TGTGCCAGTAGTTTAGATTCTAGCGGGATTTCTTACAATGAGCAGTTCTTC	CASSLDSSGISYNEQFF
TRBV14	TRBJ1-1	NA	NA	TGTGCCAGCAGGAGGGGAATGAACACTGAAGCTTTCTTT	CASRRGMNTEAFF
TRBV7-2	TRBJ2-5	NA	TRBD2	TGTGCCAGCAGCTCGGGGGGGTTGGGGAGAGCGGGCGAGACCCAGTACTTC	CASSSGGLGRAGETQYF
TRBV5-4	TRBJ1-1	NA	NA	TGTGCCAGCAGCTTGTTGGGAGTAGGCACTGAAGCTTTCTTT	CASSLLGVGTEAFF
TRBV10-2	TRBJ1-2	NA	NA	TGCGCCAGCAGTGAGAACTATGGCTACACCTTC	CASSENYGYTF
TRBV15	TRBJ2-3	NA	TRBD2	TGTGCCACCAGCAGGCGGTCGGGGGGGGTCATCACAGATACGCAGTATTTT	CATSRRSGGVITDTQYF
TRBV6-5	TRBJ2-7	NA	NA	TGTGCCAGCAGTTTTAGAGGGACGTCCGAGCAGTACTTC	CASSFRGTSEQYF
TRBV2	TRBJ2-3	NA	NA	TGTGCCAGCAGTGAAGTGCGGGGGCGCACAGATACGCAGTATTTT	CASSEVRGRTDTQYF
TRBV5-4	TRBJ1-2	NA	TRBD1	TGTGCCAGCAGCTTGGGGGGACAGGGGGGCGGCTACACCTTC	CASSLGGQGGGYTF
TRBV28	TRBJ1-5	NA	NA	TGTGCCAGCAGCCAGGGACTTGCGAATCAGCCCCAGCATTTT	CASSQGLANQPQHF
TRBV18	TRBJ2-5	NA	TRBD2	TGTGCCAGCTCACCAACCCTGACTAAGACTAGCGGGAGCCGTGAGACCCAGTACTTC	CASSPTLTKTSGSRETQYF
TRBV4-2	TRBJ2-3	NA	TRBD2	TGTGCCAGCAGCCAAGAGCCTAGCGGGAGGAACACAGATACGCAGTATTTT	CASSQEPSGRNTDTQYF
TRBV19	TRBJ2-7	NA	TRBD2	TGTGCCAGTAAGGATCTAGCGGGGGACTACGAGCAGTACTTC	CASKDLAGDYEQYF
TRBV5-4	TRBJ1-1	NA	TRBD1	TGTGCCAGCAGCTCACAGACAGGGTGGAGCACTGAAGCTTTCTTT	CASSSQTGWSTEAFF
TRBV7-9	TRBJ1-1	NA	TRBD1	TGTGCCAGCAGTTTTCCGGGACAGGGGGCAGATCTAGGAGCTTTCTTT	CASSFPGQGADLGAFF
TRBV9	TRBJ2-1	NA	TRBD2	TGTGCCAGCAGCGTAGTGGCGGGGGGCAGATACAATGAGCAGTTCTTC	CASSVVAGGRYNEQFF
TRBV7-3	TRBJ2-6	NA	TRBD1	TGTGCCAGCAGCTTAACGGTCAGGGGGCACGTCTCTGGGGCCAACGTCCTGACTTTC	CASSLTVRGHVSGANVLTF
TRBV5-6	TRBJ2-1	once	NA	TGTGCCAGCAGCTCGGCGCTCGGGGGCAATGAGCAGTTCTTC	CASSSALGGNEQFF
TRBV5-4	TRBJ2-1	NA	NA	TGTGCCAGCAGCTTGGTGGGCGATGAGCAGTTCTTC	CASSLVGDEQFF
TRBV7-9	TRBJ1-4	NA	NA	TGTGCCAGCAGCTTAGGCGGATCCCTAAATGAAAAACTGTTTTTT	CASSLGGSLNEKLFF
TRBV5-6	TRBJ2-7	many	TRBD1	TGTGCCAGCAGCTTGAATGGACAGGGGGCCTACGAGCAGTACTTC	CASSLNGQGAYEQYF
TRBV6-6	TRBJ2-2	NA	NA	TGTGCCAGCAGTTACTCAGTAATGGACGCCGGGGAGCTGTTTTTT	CASSYSVMDAGELFF
TRBV2	TRBJ1-1	NA	TRBD1	TGTGCCAGCCGGTTGGACAGGCTCAACACTGAAGCTTTCTTT	CASRLDRLNTEAFF
TRBV5-6	TRBJ2-2	few	NA	TGTGCCAGCAGCTTACTTTTTGGCGGCACCGGGGAGCTGTTTTTT	CASSLLFGGTGELFF
TRBV5-5	TRBJ1-2	NA	TRBD1	TGTGCCAGCAGCTGGGACAGCGCTGGCTACACCTTC	CASSWDSAGYTF
TRBV7-2	TRBJ2-3	once	TRBD2	TGTGCCAGCAGTCCCGGGACTAGAGTTGATACGCAGTATTTT	CASSPGTRVDTQYF
TRBV9	TRBJ2-7	NA	TRBD1	TGTGCCAGCAGCGCCACAGGGGACAACGAGCAGTACTTC	CASSATGDNEQYF
TRBV5-1	TRBJ2-1	NA	NA	TGCGCCAGCAGCTTGGACGGAGTCTCCTACAATGAGCAGTTCTTC	CASSLDGVSYNEQFF
TRBV6-5	TRBJ2-5	NA	TRBD1	TGTGCCAGCAGGCTAGACAGGGGTGAGACCCAGTACTTC	CASRLDRGETQYF
TRBV7-9	TRBJ2-1	NA	NA	TGTGCCAGCAGCTCCCAAACCAACAATGAGCAGTTCTTC	CASSSQTNNEQFF
TRBV12-5	TRBJ2-3	NA	NA	TGTGCTAGTGGAGCCCGACCCTGGGACAAACTCAGCACAGATACGCAGTATTTT	CASGARPWDKLSTDTQYF
TRBV6-5	TRBJ1-1	NA	NA	TGTGCCAACGGACCCCGTGACACTGAAGCTTTCTTT	CANGPRDTEAFF
TRBV4-2	TRBJ1-1	NA	NA	TGTGCCAGCAGCCAAGGGGGAGGCCCTTTGAACACTGAAGCTTTCTTT	CASSQGGGPLNTEAFF
TRBV6-5	TRBJ2-2	NA	TRBD1	TGTGCCAGCAGTTACAAGGGGGCAATGCCCGGGGAGCTGTTTTTT	CASSYKGAMPGELFF
TRBV4-1	TRBJ2-3	NA	NA	TGCGCCAGCAGCCAAGATTGGTGGACAGAGAGCACAGATACGCAGTATTTT	CASSQDWWTESTDTQYF
TRBV7-9	TRBJ2-7	NA	NA	TGTGCCAGCAGCTTAGTTCCCCTCATGGGGGAGCAGTACTTC	CASSLVPLMGEQYF
TRBV4-3	TRBJ2-3	NA	TRBD2	TGCGCCAGCAGCCCCGGCGGGGGGTTAGATACGCAGTATTTT	CASSPGGGLDTQYF
TRBV11-2	TRBJ1-2	NA	NA	TGTGCCAGCAGCGATGGGGCTTATGGCTACACCTTC	CASSDGAYGYTF
TRBV5-8	TRBJ1-5	NA	TRBD1	TGTGCCAGCGCGGACAGGGACAATCAGCCCCAGCATTTT	CASADRDNQPQHF